These 21 T cell receptor beta chains came from one sample sequenced in a study of blood T cell repertoires in COVID-19. The data were produced by immunoSEQ multiplex PCR, yet TCRdb's version contains in-frame clones alone and is incomplete. Of roughly 400,000 clones listed, approximately 92% are singletons. The sequencing sample was made of PBMCs or T cells enriched from blood (not recorded which). These receptors were obtained from a man aged 25-45 years who had recovered from COVID-19.

The CDR3 DNA follows: TGTGCCAGCAGCACAAAAAGCCGGGACAGGGTTGATGAAAAACTGTTTTTT. It codes for CASSTKSRDRVDEKLFF. The chain combines TRBV21-1 with TRBJ1-4; the table's D call, TRBD1, has no DNA check behind it. TRBV21-1 is an annotated pseudogene. The CDR3 is 17 amino acids.

The V call is TRBV11-1, the J call TRBJ2-1; TRBD2 agrees at 9 bases. CDR1 and CDR2 (germline): SGHAT, FQDESV (reference sequence). The CDR3 sequence is 14 residues long. After removal of 0 bases from V and 8 bases from J, the junction contained 2 bases not matched to a gene. The CDR3 DNA is TGTGCCAGCAGCTTAGCCGGGACTAGCTATGAGCAGTTCTTC. This gives the protein CASSLAGTSYEQFF.

This chain uses TRBV27 with TRBJ1-2; TRBD1 is a possible D gene (6 bases). Germline V CDR1 and CDR2: MNHEY, SMNVEV (reference sequence). Trimming took off 4 bases at V and 3 bases at J, with 18 bases between the two ends. The CDR3 is 16 residues long. The CDR3 region is CASSSLPGGRDYGYTF. Written as DNA, the CDR3 is TGTGCCAGCAGTTCCCTCCCCGGGGGGCGCGACTATGGCTACACCTTC.

CDR3 in DNA: TGTGCCAGCAGCTTAGGACTAGCGGGAGGATGGGAAGGTGATGAGCAGTTCTTC. Amino acids: CASSLGLAGGWEGDEQFF. The chain joins TRBV11-3 to TRBJ2-1; the match to TRBD2 covers 13 bases. Looked up from germline, CDR1 is SGHNT and CDR2 is YENEEA. This CDR3 comprises 18 residues. V trimming: 1 base; J trimming: 8 bases; junction bases outside the gene matches: 11.

The chain combines TRBV29-1 with TRBJ2-7; D uncertain. Trimming removed 1 base from V and 4 bases from J, with 11 bases in between. The V gene's germline CDR1 is SQVTM and CDR2 ANQGSEA. The CDR3 has 13 amino acids. The CDR3, as DNA: TGCAGCGTTGAAGGCCACGGGTTGTACGAGCAGTACTTC. It specifies CSVEGHGLYEQYF.

This sequence joins TRBV29-1 and TRBJ2-2, with a tentative D call TRBD2 (6 bases). With 6 bases removed from V and 4 bases from J, the gap between germline ends came to 21 bases. The germline V gene encodes CDR1 SQVTM and CDR2 ANQGSEA. This CDR3 spans 16 amino acids. This chain's CDR3 is CSVAVSPGLRTGELFF. The DNA for the CDR3 is TGCAGCGTCGCGGTTTCCCCGGGACTCCGCACCGGGGAGCTGTTTTTT.

This clone was found once. V gene TRBV5-6 combines with J gene TRBJ2-7, with TRBD1 matching over 8 bases. CDR3 length equals 15 residues. With 6 bases clipped from V and 5 bases from J, the junction kept 13 bases outside the gene matches. The germline V gene encodes CDR1 SGHDT and CDR2 YYEEEE. The CDR3 DNA reads TGTGCCAGCACCCCGCAGGGGGCATCGATCGACGAGCAGTACTTC. Residues: CASTPQGASIDEQYF. The whole variable domain, filled in from reference TRBV5-6 and TRBJ2-7, reads DAGVTQSPTHLIKTRGQQVTLRCSPKSGHDTVSWYQQALGQGPQFIFQYYEEEERQRGNFPDRFSGHQFPNYSSELNVNALLLGDSALYLCASTPQGASIDEQYFGPGTRLTVT.

V usage is TRBV30 and J usage is TRBJ2-7; tentatively, D is TRBD2 (5 bases). This CDR3 has 12 residues. The germline V gene encodes CDR1 GTSNPN and CDR2 SVGIG (reference sequence). The germline V and J ends were trimmed by 3 bases and 2 bases, with 8 bases remaining between them. The CDR3: CAWSFGAYEQYF. DNA of the CDR3: TGTGCCTGGAGCTTCGGGGCCTACGAGCAGTACTTC.

The chain links TRBV19 to TRBJ1-4; TRBD1 agrees at 9 bases. Germline CDR1 is LNHDA and CDR2 is SQIVND (reference sequence). CDR3 size: 14 residues. The V gene end was trimmed by 4 bases and the J gene end by 8 bases; junction bases not matched to a gene: 5. The CDR3 DNA reads as TGTGCCAGTAGTACGGGACAGGGAGGGGAAAAACTGTTTTTT. Its translation: CASSTGQGGEKLFF. Variable domain in full (rest from reference TRBV19 and TRBJ1-4): DGGITQSPKYLFRKEGQNVTLSCEQNLNHDAMYWYRQDPGQGLRLIYYSQIVNDFQKGDIAEGYSVSREKKESFPLTVTSAQKNPTAFYLCASSTGQGGEKLFFGSGTQLSVL.

The chain combines TRBV7-9 with TRBJ2-1, with 11 bases aligning to TRBD1. With V trimmed by 1 base and J by 8 bases, 10 bases remained unmatched. This CDR3 has 17 amino acids. Germline V gene lookup returns CDR1 SEHNR and CDR2 FQNEAQ (reference sequence). The CDR3, as DNA: TGTGCCAGCAGCTTAGAACCCGGACAGGGGGCGCCGGATGAGCAGTTCTTC. Translating it yields CASSLEPGQGAPDEQFF.

This clone was detected only a few times. This chain joins TRBV7-8 and TRBJ1-2, with 7 bases aligning to TRBD1. Trimming at V came to 1 base and at J to 4 bases, leaving 6 bases not matched to a gene. Germline CDR1 SGHVS, CDR2 FQNEAQ. The CDR3 runs to 15 residues. The CDR3 here is CASSLGRGRGYGYTF. The CDR3 coding sequence is TGTGCCAGCAGCTTAGGGAGGGGGCGCGGCTATGGCTACACCTTC. Variable domain in full (rest from reference TRBV7-8 and TRBJ1-2): GAGVSQSPRYKVAKRGQDVALRCDPISGHVSLFWYQQALGQGPEFLTYFQNEAQLDKSGLPSDRFFAERPEGSVSTLKIQRTQQEDSAVYLCASSLGRGRGYGYTFGSGTRLTVV.

The gene calls are TRBV2 and TRBJ2-3; no reliable D call. The CDR3 is 13 amino acids. In germline, CDR1 is SNHLY, CDR2 FYNNEI. The V gene lost 4 bases and the J gene lost 2 bases, with 7 bases spanning the gap. This CDR3 reads CASSGDNTDTQYF. Written as DNA, the CDR3 is TGTGCCAGCAGTGGCGACAACACAGATACGCAGTATTTT.

The V call is TRBV19, the J call TRBJ1-5; D is possibly TRBD1 (5 bases). CDR3 size: 16 residues. From germline, CDR1 is LNHDA and CDR2 SQIVND (reference sequence). Trimming cost V 4 bases and J 3 bases, with 16 bases left between them. CDR3 sequence (DNA): TGTGCCAGTAGTAATTCGGGGGGGTCTGACAATCAGCCCCAGCATTTT. Protein product: CASSNSGGSDNQPQHF.

This clone came up a few times. This sequence joins TRBV28 and TRBJ1-2; tentatively, D is TRBD1 (6 bases). There are 13 residues in the CDR3. The V gene lost 6 bases and the J gene lost 7 bases, with 15 bases spanning the gap. Looked up from germline, CDR1 is MDHEN and CDR2 is SYDVKM. As DNA, the CDR3 is TGTGCCAGCAGCGCCCCGGAAGGGGGTGGCTACACCTTC. It encodes CASSAPEGGGYTF.

The rearrangement links TRBV6-5 to TRBJ1-3, with unresolved D. Germline assignment: CDR1 MNHEY and CDR2 SVGAGI. The V gene lost 6 bases and the J gene lost 0 bases, with 12 bases spanning the gap. The length of the CDR3 is 15 residues. This CDR3 reads CASSYGPISGNTIYF. CDR3 DNA: TGTGCCAGCAGCTACGGGCCCATCTCTGGAAACACCATATATTTT.

The chain links TRBV9 to TRBJ2-6, with 7 bases lining up with TRBD1. The CDR3 is 15 amino acids. The ends lost 4 bases at V and 0 bases at J; junction bases unmatched: 1. CDR1 is SGDLS, CDR2 YYNGEE, per germline. The CDR3 DNA reads as TGTGCCAGCAGCAGACAGGGCTCTGGGGCCAACGTCCTGACTTTC. It codes for CASSRQGSGANVLTF.

This chain connects TRBV7-8 to TRBJ1-6; D is uncertain. Germline V lookup: CDR1 SGHVS, CDR2 FQNEAQ. V was trimmed by 1 base and J by 6 bases, leaving 13 bases between them. CDR3 length: 16 residues. The CDR3 DNA reads as TGTGCCAGCAGCTTAGGTGGTCCCGGGGTTAATTCACCCCTCCACTTT. This encodes CASSLGGPGVNSPLHF.

This clone was seen only once. The chain has TRBV29-1 and TRBJ1-5; no definite D call. This CDR3 contains 15 residues. V gave up 6 bases and J gave up 0 bases, with 15 bases separating them. Germline V gene sequence: CDR1 SQVTM, CDR2 ANQGSEA. The CDR3 DNA sequence: TGCAGCGTCGGGATCACCGGGGATAGCAATCAGCCCCAGCATTTT. Protein sequence: CSVGITGDSNQPQHF.

The chain has TRBV3-1 (or the pseudogene TRBV3-2) and TRBJ2-5; the D gene is possibly TRBD2 (6 bases). Germline V gene sequence: CDR1 LGHDT, CDR2 YNNKEL (reference sequence). This CDR3 comprises 14 residues. V was trimmed by 0 bases and J by 5 bases, leaving 10 bases between them. This CDR3 is CASSQEGGDETQYF. The CDR3 DNA reads TGTGCCAGCAGCCAAGAGGGGGGAGACGAGACCCAGTACTTC.

The gene calls are TRBV5-1 and TRBJ1-2; D unclear. Germline V lookup: CDR1 SGHRS, CDR2 YFSETQ. V dropped 1 base and J dropped 3 bases, with 10 bases sitting between them. The CDR3 spans 14 residues. The CDR3 DNA reads as TGCGCCAGCAGCTTGAATCAACCAGACTATGGCTACACCTTC. Its translation is CASSLNQPDYGYTF.

The V gene is TRBV6-5, the J gene TRBJ2-7; the match to TRBD2 covers 11 bases. The CDR3 length is 12 residues. The germline V gene has CDR1 MNHEY and CDR2 SVGAGI. The CDR3 DNA reads as TGTGCTAGCGGGAGGGGATCGGGCGAGCAGTACTTC. Amino acid sequence: CASGRGSGEQYF.